One sample yielded the 6 T cell receptor beta chains listed below, sequenced in a study of blood T cell repertoires in COVID-19. Profiled with immunoSEQ multiplex PCR; TCRdb holds only in-frame clones, not every one. The repertoire consists of some 97,000 clones, with 70% to 80% occurring once and the leading ten covering 31%. Material: peripheral blood. These receptors came from a man in his sixties or seventies with active or convalescent COVID-19.

V gene TRBV6-2 or TRBV6-3 combines with J gene TRBJ1-5; 8 bases are shared with TRBD1. Unmatched junction bases numbered 1, after V lost 5 bases and J lost 1 base. CDR1 is MNHEY, CDR2 SVGEGT, per germline. This CDR3 has 14 amino acids. CDR3 loop: CASSRTGSNQPQHF. The CDR3 region has the DNA TGTGCCAGCAGTCGGACAGGGAGCAATCAGCCCCAGCATTTT.

On this clone: A much larger clone sits a single nucleotide away, making a read error possible. This rearrangement joins TRBV7-8 to TRBJ2-2; the D gene is possibly TRBD1 (6 bases). There are 14 residues in the CDR3. Trimming removed 7 bases at V and 2 bases at J, with 11 bases between. The germline V gene encodes CDR1 SGHVS and CDR2 FQNEAQ. The CDR3 is CASIGTPNTGELFF. CDR3 in DNA: TGTGCCAGCATAGGGACACCCAACACCGGGGAGCTGTTTTTT.

The chain links TRBV6-5 to TRBJ2-7; TRBD1 matches at 11 bases. Trimming at V came to 6 bases and at J to 7 bases, leaving 11 bases not matched to a gene. Germline V lookup: CDR1 MNHEY, CDR2 SVGAGI. This CDR3 region has 15 residues. The CDR3 nucleotides are TGTGCCAGCAGCCCAGGACAGGGGGCACTTGGGGAGCAGTACTTC. As protein: CASSPGQGALGEQYF.

This clone showed up many times. This chain uses TRBV9 with TRBJ2-2; TRBD1 might be the D (6 bases). This CDR3 spans 15 amino acids. Germline CDR1 reads SGDLS; CDR2 reads YYNGEE. Trimming left V 0 bases short and J 7 bases short, with 13 bases between. CDR3 protein: CASSVEGEFSGELFF. The CDR3 bases are TGTGCCAGCAGCGTAGAGGGGGAGTTTAGCGGGGAGCTGTTTTTT. Using reference TRBV9 and TRBJ2-2 for the parts outside the CDR3, the full variable domain is DSGVTQTPKHLITATGQRVTLRCSPRSGDLSVYWYQQSLDQGLQFLIQYYNGEERAKGNILERFSAQQFPDLHSELNLSSLELGDSALYFCASSVEGEFSGELFFGEGSRLTVL.

The chain recombines TRBV19 with TRBJ1-2, with D maybe TRBD1 (5 bases). Germline CDR1 and CDR2: LNHDA and SQIVND (reference sequence). CDR3 length: 16 amino acids. V dropped 0 bases and J dropped 3 bases, with 14 bases sitting between them. The CDR3 spells CASSIDHTRQHYGYTF. The CDR3 DNA reads as TGTGCCAGTAGTATAGATCACACACGACAGCACTATGGCTACACCTTC.

This rearrangement joins TRBV3-1 (or the pseudogene TRBV3-2) to TRBJ1-4; 7 bases align to TRBD1. Germline-derived CDR1 and CDR2 are LGHDT and YNNKEL (reference sequence). The CDR3 has 16 amino acids. V shed 1 base and J 8 bases; nucleotides not matched to a gene: 10. The CDR3 loop reads CASSQVTGQEEEKLFF. CDR3 bases: TGTGCCAGCAGCCAAGTTACTGGACAGGAGGAGGAAAAACTGTTTTTT.